What follows are 19 T cell receptor beta chains derived from one specimen sequenced in a study of blood T cell repertoires in COVID-19 (dated by TCRdb to about 2020). Libraries were built with the immunoSEQ multiplex PCR assay. Held by TCRdb, this immuneACCESS table contains in-frame sequences only and omits some clones. Under half of the omission traces to an unresolved V gene where checked; the cause of the rest is unknown. The sample table lists some 150,000 clones, about nine tenths of them with a count of one. About 4.2% of the sample goes to the ten largest clones. The specimen was peripheral blood. These receptors all come from a woman in her fifties or sixties with active or convalescent COVID-19.

The V and J genes are TRBV7-8 and TRBJ2-3, with TRBD2 matching 12 bases. This CDR3 has 18 amino acids. The trim removed 1 base at V and 4 bases at J, leaving 9 bases unmatched. Germline V gene sequence: CDR1 SGHVS, CDR2 FQNEAQ. CDR3: CASSLESSGGAFADTQYF. The CDR3 DNA sequence: TGTGCCAGCAGCTTAGAATCTAGCGGGGGGGCCTTCGCAGATACGCAGTATTTT.

This chain joins TRBV5-1 and TRBJ1-4; 7 nucleotides align to TRBD1. This CDR3 has 16 amino acids. The germline V gene has CDR1 SGHRS and CDR2 YFSETQ. V lost 4 bases, J lost 3 bases, and 9 bases stayed unmatched. CDR3 sequence (DNA): TGCGCCAGCAGCGCCGGGGCAGGGGGAGCTAATGAAAAACTGTTTTTT. Amino acids: CASSAGAGGANEKLFF.

The chain has TRBV2 and TRBJ2-3; 15 bases are a match to TRBD2. The CDR3 covers 16 residues. J gave up 8 bases and V 9 bases, and 12 bases lay outside the gene matches. Germline assignment: CDR1 SNHLY and CDR2 FYNNEI. This CDR3 reads CASTARTSGGVATQYF. The CDR3 DNA sequence: TGTGCCAGTACTGCTAGGACTAGCGGGGGGGTAGCTACGCAGTATTTT.

The chain joins TRBV29-1 to TRBJ1-2, with 9 bases aligning to TRBD1. V was clipped by 5 bases and J by 8 bases; unmatched bases: 9. CDR1 is SQVTM, CDR2 ANQGSEA, per germline. The CDR3 extends over 13 amino acids. CDR3 bases: TGCAGCGTTTTGGCCGGACAGGGGAGAGGCTACACCTTC. Its protein product is CSVLAGQGRGYTF.

V is TRBV12-5 and J is TRBJ1-1, with 9 bases identical to TRBD1. The junction had 8 bases not matched to a gene; V was cut back by 6 bases and J by 0 bases. CDR3 length equals 16 residues. The V gene's germline CDR1 is LGHNT and CDR2 FRNRAP. The DNA for the CDR3 is TGTGCTAGTGGAAAGACAGGGGGAAAGATGAACACTGAAGCTTTCTTT. The encoded protein is CASGKTGGKMNTEAFF.

In DNA, the CDR3 is TGTGCCAGCAGCAAGGTAGGGACATTGTGGGGACCCGACGCGCAGTACTTC. It codes for CASSKVGTLWGPDAQYF. The rearrangement joins TRBV2 to TRBJ2-7; weak D call: TRBD1 (6 bases). There are 17 residues in the CDR3. The germline V gene encodes CDR1 SNHLY and CDR2 FYNNEI. Trimming left V 6 bases short and J 9 bases short, with 30 bases between.

The chain joins TRBV10-3 to TRBJ1-2; TRBD1 matches 7 bases. Germline loops: CDR1 ENHRY, CDR2 SYGVKD. J gave up 0 bases and V 5 bases, and 9 bases lay outside the gene matches. The CDR3 sequence is 16 residues long. The CDR3 nucleotides read TGTGCCATCAGTACTTCGCAGGGGGGTTCTAACTATGGCTACACCTTC. Translation gives CAISTSQGGSNYGYTF.

The rearrangement uses TRBV2 and TRBJ2-3; 12 nucleotides agree with TRBD2. Per the germline V gene, CDR1 is SNHLY and CDR2 is FYNNEI. The CDR3 has 19 residues. V trimming: 7 bases; J trimming: 0 bases; junction bases outside the gene matches: 14. The DNA of the CDR3 is TGTGCCAGCACCGGTACCGATCCTAGCGGGGGGGGTAGCACAGATACGCAGTATTTT. Protein sequence: CASTGTDPSGGGSTDTQYF.

This clone was seen a few times. The chain is built from TRBV7-2 and TRBJ1-5; TRBD1 agrees at 8 bases. This CDR3 is built from 15 residues. CDR1 SGHTA and CDR2 FQGNSA come from the germline V gene. V shed 3 bases and J 2 bases; nucleotides not matched to a gene: 3. This CDR3 is CASSFLTGGNQPQHF. For the CDR3, the DNA is TGTGCCAGCAGCTTCCTGACAGGGGGCAATCAGCCCCAGCATTTT. The whole variable domain, remainder taken from reference TRBV7-2 and TRBJ1-5, is GAGVSQSPSNKVTEKGKDVELRCDPISGHTALYWYRQSLGQGLEFLIYFQGNSAPDKSGLPSDRFSAERTGGSVSTLTIQRTQQEDSAVYLCASSFLTGGNQPQHFGDGTRLSIL.

The genes are TRBV7-2 and TRBJ1-3; 8 bases agree with TRBD1. The germline V gene encodes CDR1 SGHTA and CDR2 FQGNSA. The CDR3 consists of 13 residues. V trimming: 5 bases; J trimming: 4 bases; junction bases outside the gene matches: 1. The CDR3 region has the DNA TGTGCCAGCAGCGGACAGGGAGGAAACACCATATATTTT. Its translation: CASSGQGGNTIYF.

V usage is TRBV18 and J usage is TRBJ2-7; TRBD1 aligns across 9 bases. This CDR3 spans 15 amino acids. CDR1 is KGHSH and CDR2 is LQKENI in the germline V gene. Trimming took 3 bases from V and 4 from J; bases not matched to a gene: 7. DNA of the CDR3: TGTGCCAGCTCACCTGATTCGACAGGGGGGTACGAGCAGTACTTC. Translated: CASSPDSTGGYEQYF.

V is TRBV5-8 and J is TRBJ1-1; perhaps TRBD1 as D (5 bases). Germline V CDR1 and CDR2: SGHTS, YDEGEE. V lost 5 bases and J 6 bases, leaving 14 bases between the germline ends. This CDR3 has 13 amino acids. CDR3 sequence reads: CASRPRGESEAFF. CDR3 DNA sequence: TGTGCCAGCAGGCCTCGGGGGGAATCTGAAGCTTTCTTT. The whole variable domain, filled in from reference TRBV5-8 and TRBJ1-1, reads EAGVTQSPTHLIKTRGQQATLRCSPISGHTSVYWYQQALGLGLQFLLWYDEGEERNRGNFPPRFSGRQFPNYSSELNVNALELEDSALYLCASRPRGESEAFFGQGTRLTVV.

The rearrangement joins TRBV30 to TRBJ2-5; a weak D match, TRBD2 (6 bases). V shed 0 bases and J shed 5 bases, with 16 bases lying between them. Per germline, CDR1 GTSNPN and CDR2 SVGIG (reference sequence). The CDR3 is made up of 15 amino acids. The CDR3 reads CAWSVRARGYETQYF. CDR3 bases: TGTGCCTGGAGTGTACGGGCGCGGGGATACGAGACCCAGTACTTC.

The genes are TRBV11-2 and TRBJ2-3; TRBD2 agrees at 9 bases. This CDR3 comprises 16 residues. Germline V gene lookup returns CDR1 SGHAT and CDR2 FQNNGV. Unmatched junction bases numbered 4, after V lost 2 bases and J lost 1 base. The CDR3 loop reads CASSLLSSGGTDTQYF. In DNA form, the CDR3 reads TGTGCCAGCAGCTTACTGTCTAGCGGGGGCACAGATACGCAGTATTTT.

The chain links TRBV12-3 or TRBV12-4 to TRBJ2-2; D gene unclear. There are 12 residues in the CDR3. The V end was cut by 3 bases, the J end by 7 bases, with 6 bases between. The CDR3 DNA follows: TGTGCCAGCAGTTTTGTCGGCGGGGAGCTGTTTTTT. Amino acids: CASSFVGGELFF.

The chain has TRBV7-9 and TRBJ1-4; 7 nucleotides line up with TRBD1. Germline CDR1 SEHNR, CDR2 FQNEAQ (reference sequence). The junction had 13 bases not matched to a gene; V was cut back by 5 bases and J by 7 bases. CDR3 length: 16 amino acids. The CDR3 DNA follows: TGTGCCAGCAGCCCACAGGGGCGGCAATGGGGTGAAAAACTGTTTTTT. Protein: CASSPQGRQWGEKLFF.

V is TRBV18 and J is TRBJ1-4; D remains unclear. V dropped 0 bases and J dropped 8 bases, with 19 bases sitting between them. Germline loops: CDR1 KGHSH, CDR2 LQKENI. There are 17 residues in the CDR3. The DNA for the CDR3 is TGTGCCAGCTCACCACCCGAGCCCCGGAGAGGTAACGAAAAACTGTTTTTT. This codes for CASSPPEPRRGNEKLFF.

The chain recombines TRBV4-3 with TRBJ2-6, with D tentatively TRBD2 (6 bases). The V end was cut by 4 bases, the J end by 0 bases, with 22 bases between. There are 20 residues in the CDR3. CDR1 and CDR2 (germline): LGHNA, YSLEER. CDR3 sequence: CASSPVELGGLGSGANVLTF. CDR3 nucleotide sequence: TGCGCCAGCAGCCCGGTCGAGTTGGGGGGTTTGGGCTCTGGGGCCAACGTCCTGACTTTC.

This sequence joins TRBV29-1 and TRBJ2-3, with 9 bases fitting TRBD2. Germline V gene sequence: CDR1 SQVTM, CDR2 ANQGSEA. CDR3 length equals 15 residues. V was pared by 7 bases and J by 6 bases, with 14 bases of the junction left unmatched. The CDR3 is CSAPPVAGGLDTQYF. The CDR3, as DNA: TGCAGCGCTCCGCCGGTGGCGGGGGGGCTGGATACGCAGTATTTT.